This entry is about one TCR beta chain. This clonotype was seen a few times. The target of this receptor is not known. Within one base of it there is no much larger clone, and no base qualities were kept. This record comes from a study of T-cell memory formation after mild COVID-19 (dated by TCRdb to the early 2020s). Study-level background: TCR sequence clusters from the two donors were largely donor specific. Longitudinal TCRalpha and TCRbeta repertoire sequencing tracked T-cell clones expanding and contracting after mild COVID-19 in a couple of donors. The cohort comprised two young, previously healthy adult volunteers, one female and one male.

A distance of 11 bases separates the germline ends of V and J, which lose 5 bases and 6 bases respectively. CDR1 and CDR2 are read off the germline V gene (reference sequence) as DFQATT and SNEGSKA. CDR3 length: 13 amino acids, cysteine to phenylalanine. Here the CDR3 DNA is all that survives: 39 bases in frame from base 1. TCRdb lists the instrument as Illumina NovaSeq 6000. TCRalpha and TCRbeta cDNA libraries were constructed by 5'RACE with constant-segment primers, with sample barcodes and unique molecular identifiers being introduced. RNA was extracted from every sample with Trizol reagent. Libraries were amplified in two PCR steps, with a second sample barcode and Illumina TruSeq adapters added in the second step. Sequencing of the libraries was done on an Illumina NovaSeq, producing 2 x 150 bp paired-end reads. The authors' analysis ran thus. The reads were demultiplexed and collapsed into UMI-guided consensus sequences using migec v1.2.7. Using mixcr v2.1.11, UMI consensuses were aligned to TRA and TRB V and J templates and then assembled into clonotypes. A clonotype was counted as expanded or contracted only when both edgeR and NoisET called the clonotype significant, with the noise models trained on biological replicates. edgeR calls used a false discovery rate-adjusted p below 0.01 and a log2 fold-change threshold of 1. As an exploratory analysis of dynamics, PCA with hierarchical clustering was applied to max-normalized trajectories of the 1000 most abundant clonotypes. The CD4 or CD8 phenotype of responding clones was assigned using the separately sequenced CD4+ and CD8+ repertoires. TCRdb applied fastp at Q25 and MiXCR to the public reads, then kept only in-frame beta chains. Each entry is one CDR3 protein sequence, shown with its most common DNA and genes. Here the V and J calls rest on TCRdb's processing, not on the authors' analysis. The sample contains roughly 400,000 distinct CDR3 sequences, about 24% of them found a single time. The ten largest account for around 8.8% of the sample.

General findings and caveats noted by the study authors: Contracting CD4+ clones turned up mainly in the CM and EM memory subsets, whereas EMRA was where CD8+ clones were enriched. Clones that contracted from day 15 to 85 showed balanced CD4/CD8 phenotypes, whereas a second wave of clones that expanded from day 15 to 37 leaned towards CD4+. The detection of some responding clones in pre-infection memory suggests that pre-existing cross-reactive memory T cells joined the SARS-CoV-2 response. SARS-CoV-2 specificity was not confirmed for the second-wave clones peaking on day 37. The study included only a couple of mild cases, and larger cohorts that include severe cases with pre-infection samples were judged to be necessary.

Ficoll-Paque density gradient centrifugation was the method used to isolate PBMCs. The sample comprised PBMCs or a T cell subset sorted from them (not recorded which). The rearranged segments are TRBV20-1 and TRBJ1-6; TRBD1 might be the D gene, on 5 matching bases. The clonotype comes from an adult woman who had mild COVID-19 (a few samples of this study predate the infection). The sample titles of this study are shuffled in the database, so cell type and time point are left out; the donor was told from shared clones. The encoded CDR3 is CSASGAVNSPLHF. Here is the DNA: TGCAGTGCTTCCGGGGCTGTTAATTCACCCCTCCACTTT.